This T cell receptor beta chain is from a study of blood T cell repertoires in COVID-19. For the study at large: Both acute and convalescent COVID-19 samples were obtained from the United States, Italy and Spain. PBMCs, B-cell-depleted T cells, or T cells provided the cDNA or gDNA that made up the material.

This CDR3 is 13 amino acids long. V gave up 2 bases and J gave up 10 bases; unmatched junction bases: 3. Germline CDR1 reads MNHEY; CDR2 reads SVGEGT. As handled by the study authors: It was from reference gene primer amplification that nucleated cell counts were estimated. Only in-frame clones appear in the TCRdb table, and some are missing; sequencing was by immunoSEQ multiplex PCR. V and J calls and clone size are copied from that table; D and trimming were computed from the DNA. The repertoire holds some 240,000 clones, with 89% as singletons. J is TRBJ1-4 and V is TRBV6-2 or TRBV6-3, with 8 bases identical to TRBD1. This TCR was recovered from a middle-aged woman who had recovered from COVID-19. Sequenced: peripheral blood. The CDR3: CASSYGQGGKLFF. CDR3 coding DNA: TGTGCCAGCAGTTACGGACAGGGAGGAAAACTGTTTTTT.